This note documents a single T cell receptor beta chain sequence. Antigen unknown. Per germline, CDR1 MNHEY and CDR2 SMNVEV (reference sequence). The CDR3 runs 15 residues. Trimming pared 6 bases from V and 4 bases from J, leaving 17 bases between. The source of the sample is a study of T cell responses to AZD1222 COVID-19 vaccine. Study outcomes and limitations: Regions left unmutated in variants are reportedly the target of nearly half of spike-specific TCRs. Donors were mostly white British, more females; clonal diversity possibly underestimated.

Some clones are missing from TCRdb's copy, which holds only in-frame ones; the method was immunoSEQ multiplex PCR. The sample holds 140,000 to 150,000 clones, 85% to 95% seen once. The V gene is TRBV27, the J gene TRBJ2-3; perhaps TRBD2 as D (7 bases). The specimen was peripheral blood, collected on day 0 of AZD1222 vaccination. The TCR was taken from an adult in good health. As DNA, the CDR3 is TGTGCCAGCAGCCGTTTCGGGGGGCGCGCAGATACGCAGTATTTT. It is translated as CASSRFGGRADTQYF.